This T cell receptor (beta chain) derives from a study of siplizumab effects on memory and regulatory T cells. General study results and limits: The drug siplizumab significantly decreased the alloreactive sequences that could be traced to unstimulated CD4+ memory cells. Unstimulated subsets captured only a minor fraction of alloreactive clones. Where siplizumab was present, mappable alloreactive CD4+ clones averaged about 67% Treg-derived, compared with 25% to 30% in controls. Naive or memory phenotype was unassignable for roughly 75-95% of proliferating CD4+ or CD8+ clones.

CDR1 is SEHNR and CDR2 is FQNEAQ in the germline V gene (reference sequence). Trimming took off 3 bases at V and 2 bases at J, with 9 bases between the two ends. This CDR3 contains 14 residues. Clones were read by immunoSEQ multiplex PCR, and TCRdb kept only the in-frame ones, dropping some. This table holds tens of thousands of clones, 88% found once. As regards this clone: The antigen is unknown.

This clonotype was obtained from a human donor in good health. This chain uses TRBV7-9 with TRBJ2-3; maybe TRBD2 (6 bases). The sequencing input was Tregs sorted from blood. This CDR3 reads CASSLSGLTDTQYF. CDR3 in DNA: TGTGCCAGCAGCTTGAGCGGGCTCACAGATACGCAGTATTTT.